This entry features one T cell receptor (beta chain) sequence. The antigen is undetermined. Libraries for TCR beta were made by quantitative 5'-RACE with molecular barcodes. One entry per CDR3 protein, called by TCRdb with MiXCR from the 5' RACE reads. The table includes roughly 130,000 distinct CDR3 sequences, 7% to 10% detected once. The data are from a study of CD8 T cells in ankylosing spondylitis. Study results and limitations: Some of these motif variants have turned up before, in reports on reactive arthritis synovial fluid and blood. Seemingly distinctive of ankylosing spondylitis blood was a TCR beta motif formed by eight highly homologous variants. Disease-linked clones reportedly showed significant enrichment in matched ankylosing spondylitis synovial fluid.

Trimming pared 0 bases from V and 3 bases from J, leaving 12 bases between. The length of the CDR3 is 15 residues. Germline CDR1 SGHKS, CDR2 YYEKEE (reference sequence). The sample consisted of synovial fluid, either unsorted or a sorted T cell fraction (not recorded which). The clonotype comes from a male donor with ankylosing spondylitis. The chain has TRBV5-5 and TRBJ1-1; unclear D gene. For the CDR3, the DNA is TGTGCCAGCAGCTTGGAGGCACGCAGATACACTGAAGCTTTCTTT. Translated, it gives CASSLEARRYTEAFF.